This T cell receptor beta chain was documented in a study of blood T cell repertoires in COVID-19. TCRdb's table, derived via immunoSEQ multiplex PCR, lists solely in-frame clones and lacks some. The table lists fewer than 200,000 clones, roughly 75% of them singletons. This clone appeared a few times. CDR3 size: 16 residues. Between the trimmed V and J ends, which lost 5 bases and 5 bases, there was a span of 19 bases. Germline values: CDR1 SGHVS, CDR2 FQNEAQ. This TCR was sampled from a man between 65 and 85 years old with active or convalescent COVID-19. The sequenced material came from peripheral blood. The chain combines TRBV7-8 with TRBJ2-1; D is unresolved. CDR3 in DNA: TGTGCCAGCAGCCCGAAGCGAAGAGTTCGGAACAATGAGCAGTTCTTC. Translation: CASSPKRRVRNNEQFF.